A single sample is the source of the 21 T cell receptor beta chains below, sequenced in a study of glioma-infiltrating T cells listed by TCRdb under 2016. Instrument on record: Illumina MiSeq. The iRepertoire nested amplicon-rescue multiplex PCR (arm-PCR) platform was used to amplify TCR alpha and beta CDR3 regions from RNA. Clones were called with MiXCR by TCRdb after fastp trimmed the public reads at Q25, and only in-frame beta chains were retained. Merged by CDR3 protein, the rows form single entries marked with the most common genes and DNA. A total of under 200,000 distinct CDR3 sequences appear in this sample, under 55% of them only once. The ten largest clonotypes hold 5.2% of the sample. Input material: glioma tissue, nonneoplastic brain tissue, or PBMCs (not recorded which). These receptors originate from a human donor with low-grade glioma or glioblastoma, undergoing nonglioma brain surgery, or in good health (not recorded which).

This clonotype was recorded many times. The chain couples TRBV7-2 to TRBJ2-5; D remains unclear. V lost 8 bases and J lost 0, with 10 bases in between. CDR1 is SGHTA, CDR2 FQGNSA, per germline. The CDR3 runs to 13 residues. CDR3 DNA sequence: TGTGCCAGCCTAATCCCAAACCAAGAGACCCAGTACTTC. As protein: CASLIPNQETQYF.

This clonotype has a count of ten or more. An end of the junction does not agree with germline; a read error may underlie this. The CDR3 nucleotides read TGTGCCATCAGTGCAGGGGGACAAGAGACCCAGTACTTC. As protein: CAISAGGQETQYF. This chain joins TRBV6-1 and TRBJ2-5; TRBD1 matches 7 bases. The germline gives CDR1 MNHNS, CDR2 SASEGT. This CDR3 is built from 13 residues.

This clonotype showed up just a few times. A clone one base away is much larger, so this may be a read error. The CDR3 protein is CASSYSWTDSGANVMTF. CDR3 coding DNA: TGTGCCAGCAGTTACTCGTGGACGGACTCTGGGGCCAACGTCATGACTTTC. The rearrangement links TRBV6-6 to TRBJ2-6; D possibly matches TRBD1 or TRBD2 (5 bases each). The CDR3 sequence is 17 residues long. Germline V gene data show CDR1 as MNHNY and CDR2 as SVGAGI (reference sequence).

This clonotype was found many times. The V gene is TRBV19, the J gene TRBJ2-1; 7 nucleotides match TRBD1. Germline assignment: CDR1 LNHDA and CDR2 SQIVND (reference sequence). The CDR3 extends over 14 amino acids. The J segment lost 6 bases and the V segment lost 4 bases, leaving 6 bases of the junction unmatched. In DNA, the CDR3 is TGTGCCAGTAGTAGCAGGGGGAGTGGCAATGAGCAGTTCTTC. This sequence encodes CASSSRGSGNEQFF. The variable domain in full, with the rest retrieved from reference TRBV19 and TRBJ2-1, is DGGITQSPKYLFRKEGQNVTLSCEQNLNHDAMYWYRQDPGQGLRLIYYSQIVNDFQKGDIAEGYSVSREKKESFPLTVTSAQKNPTAFYLCASSSRGSGNEQFFGPGTRLTVL.

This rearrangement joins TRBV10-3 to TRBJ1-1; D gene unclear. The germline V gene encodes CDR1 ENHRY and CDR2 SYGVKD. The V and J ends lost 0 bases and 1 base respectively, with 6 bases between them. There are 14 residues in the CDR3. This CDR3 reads CAISESRGNTEAFF. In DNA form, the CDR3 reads TGTGCCATCAGTGAGTCACGGGGGAACACTGAAGCTTTCTTT.

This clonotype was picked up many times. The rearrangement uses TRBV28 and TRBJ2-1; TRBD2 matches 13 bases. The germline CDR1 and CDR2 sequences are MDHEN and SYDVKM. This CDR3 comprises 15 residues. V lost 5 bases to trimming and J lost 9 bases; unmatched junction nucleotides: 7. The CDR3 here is CASSPRTSGRGEQFF. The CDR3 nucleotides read TGTGCCAGCAGTCCGAGGACTAGCGGGAGAGGTGAGCAGTTCTTC.

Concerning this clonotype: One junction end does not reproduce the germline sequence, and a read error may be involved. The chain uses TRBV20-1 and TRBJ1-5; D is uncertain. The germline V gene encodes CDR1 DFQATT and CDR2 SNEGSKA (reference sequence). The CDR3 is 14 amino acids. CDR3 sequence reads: CIAPRGYSNKPQHF. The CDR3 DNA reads TGCATTGCTCCCCGAGGTTATAGCAATAAGCCCCAGCATTTT.

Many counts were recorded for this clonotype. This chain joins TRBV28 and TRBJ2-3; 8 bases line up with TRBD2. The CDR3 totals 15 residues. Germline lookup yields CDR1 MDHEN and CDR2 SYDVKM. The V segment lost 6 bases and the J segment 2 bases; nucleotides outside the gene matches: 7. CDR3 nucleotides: TGTGCCAGCAGCCGAAGTAGCGGGAACACAGATACGCAGTATTTT. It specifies CASSRSSGNTDTQYF.

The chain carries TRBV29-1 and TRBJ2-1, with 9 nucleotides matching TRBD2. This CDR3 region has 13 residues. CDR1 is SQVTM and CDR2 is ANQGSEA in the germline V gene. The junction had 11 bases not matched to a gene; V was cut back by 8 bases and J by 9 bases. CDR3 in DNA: TGCAGCAAACTCCAGGCGGGAGGGGGTGAGCAGTTCTTC. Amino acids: CSKLQAGGGEQFF.

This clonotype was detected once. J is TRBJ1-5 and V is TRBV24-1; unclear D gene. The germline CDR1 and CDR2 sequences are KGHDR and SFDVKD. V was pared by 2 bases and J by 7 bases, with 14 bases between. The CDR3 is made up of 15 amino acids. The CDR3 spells CATSDSRTKGQPQHF. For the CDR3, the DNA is TGTGCCACCAGTGATTCCCGTACTAAGGGACAGCCCCAGCATTTT.

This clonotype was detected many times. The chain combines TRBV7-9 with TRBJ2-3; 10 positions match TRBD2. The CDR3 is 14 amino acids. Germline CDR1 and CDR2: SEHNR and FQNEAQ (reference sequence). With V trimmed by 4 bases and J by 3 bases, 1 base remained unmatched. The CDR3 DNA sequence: TGTGCCAGCAGCTCTAGCGGGGGTACAGATACGCAGTATTTT. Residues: CASSSSGGTDTQYF.

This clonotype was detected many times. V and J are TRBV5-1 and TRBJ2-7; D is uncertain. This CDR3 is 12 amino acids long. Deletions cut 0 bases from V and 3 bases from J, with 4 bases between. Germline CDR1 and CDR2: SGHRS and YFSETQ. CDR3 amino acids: CASSLDLYEQYF. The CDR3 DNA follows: TGCGCCAGCAGCTTGGATCTCTACGAGCAGTACTTC.

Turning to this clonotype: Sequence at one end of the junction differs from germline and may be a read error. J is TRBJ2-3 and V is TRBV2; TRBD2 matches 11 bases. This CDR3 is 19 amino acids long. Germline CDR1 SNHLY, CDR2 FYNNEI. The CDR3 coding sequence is TGTGCCAGCTCCTCAGCGGGACTAGCGGTAATTAACCGCACAGATACGAAGTATTTT. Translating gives CASSSAGLAVINRTDTKYF. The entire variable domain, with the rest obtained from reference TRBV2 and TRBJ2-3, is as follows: EPEVTQTPSHQVTQMGQEVILRCVPISNHLYFYWYRQILGQKVEFLVSFYNNEISEKSEIFDDQFSVERPDGSNFTLKIRSTKLEDSAMYFCASSSAGLAVINRTDTKYFGPGTRLTVL.

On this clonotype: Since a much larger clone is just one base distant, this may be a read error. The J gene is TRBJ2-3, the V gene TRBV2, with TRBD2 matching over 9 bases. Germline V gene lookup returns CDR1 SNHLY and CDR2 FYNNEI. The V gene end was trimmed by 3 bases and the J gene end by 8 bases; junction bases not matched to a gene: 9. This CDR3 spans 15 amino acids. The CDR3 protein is CASSDIAGVLVTQYF. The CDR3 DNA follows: TGTGCCAGCAGTGATATAGCGGGAGTCTTAGTTACGCAGTATTTT.

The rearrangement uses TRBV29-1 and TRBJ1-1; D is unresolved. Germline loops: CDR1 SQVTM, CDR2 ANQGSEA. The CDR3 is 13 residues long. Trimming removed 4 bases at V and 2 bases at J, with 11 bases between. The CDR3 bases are TGCAGCGTTGCGTGGACGGTTAACACTGAAGCTTTCTTT. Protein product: CSVAWTVNTEAFF.

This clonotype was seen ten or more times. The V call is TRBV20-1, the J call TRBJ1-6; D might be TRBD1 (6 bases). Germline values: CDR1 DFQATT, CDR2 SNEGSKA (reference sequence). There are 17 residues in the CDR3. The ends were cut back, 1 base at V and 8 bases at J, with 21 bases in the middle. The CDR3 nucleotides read TGCAGTGCTAGAGTGAGGGATCAGGGGAGGAACCATTCACCCCTCCACTTT. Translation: CSARVRDQGRNHSPLHF.

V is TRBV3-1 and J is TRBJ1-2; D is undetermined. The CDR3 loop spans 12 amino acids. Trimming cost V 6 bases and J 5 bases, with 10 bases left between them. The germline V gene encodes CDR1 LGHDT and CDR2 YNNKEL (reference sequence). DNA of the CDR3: TGTGCCAGCAGTCTCCGACATTATGGCTACACCTTC. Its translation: CASSLRHYGYTF.

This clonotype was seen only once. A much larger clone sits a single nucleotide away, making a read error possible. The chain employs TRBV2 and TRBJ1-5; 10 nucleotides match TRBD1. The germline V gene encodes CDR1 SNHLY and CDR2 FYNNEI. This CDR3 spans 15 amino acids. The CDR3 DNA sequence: TGTGCCAGCAGGGGACAGGGGACGAGCAATCAGCCCCACCATTTT. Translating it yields CASRGQGTSNQPHHF.

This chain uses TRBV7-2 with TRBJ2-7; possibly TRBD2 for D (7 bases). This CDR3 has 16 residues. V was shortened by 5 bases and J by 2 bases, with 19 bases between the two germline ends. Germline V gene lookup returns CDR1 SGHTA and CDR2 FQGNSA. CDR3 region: CASSRGGQGLPYEQYF. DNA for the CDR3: TGTGCCAGCAGCAGGGGGGGGCAGGGACTCCCCTACGAGCAGTACTTC.

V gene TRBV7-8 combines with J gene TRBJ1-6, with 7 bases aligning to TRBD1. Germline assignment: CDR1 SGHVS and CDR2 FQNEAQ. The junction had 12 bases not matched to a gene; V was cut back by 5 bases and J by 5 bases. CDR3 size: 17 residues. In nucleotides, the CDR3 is TGTGCCAGCAGCCGAGCCGCACCGGGACAGCATAATTCACCCCTCCACTTT. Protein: CASSRAAPGQHNSPLHF. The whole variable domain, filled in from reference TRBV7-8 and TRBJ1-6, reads GAGVSQSPRYKVAKRGQDVALRCDPISGHVSLFWYQQALGQGPEFLTYFQNEAQLDKSGLPSDRFFAERPEGSVSTLKIQRTQQEDSAVYLCASSRAAPGQHNSPLHFGNGTRLTVT.

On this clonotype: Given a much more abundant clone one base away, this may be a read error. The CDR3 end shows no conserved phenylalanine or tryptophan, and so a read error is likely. CDR3 coding DNA: TGTGCCAGCAGCTTAGAATTAAGGGAGCAGTACCTC. This codes for CASSLELREQYL. The chain employs TRBV7-9 and TRBJ2-7, with D unresolved. The CDR3 spans 12 residues. Germline V CDR1 and CDR2: SEHNR, FQNEAQ (reference sequence). The V and J ends lost 1 base and 7 bases respectively, with 8 bases between them.